A selection of T cell receptor beta chains follows, all from one sample in a study of blood T cell repertoires in COVID-19. The protocol was immunoSEQ multiplex PCR, while the TCRdb copy is restricted to in-frame clones and leaves out a portion. Altogether about 220,000 clones are present, around 80% being singletons, with the ten largest covering about 20%. Specimen: peripheral blood. These receptors originate from a man aged 25 to 40 with active or convalescent COVID-19. Each CDR3 is given with its conserved first and last residue. D genes are given only for firm matches.

CDR3: CATSDNILTTQRNEQFF
J: TRBJ2-1
V: TRBV24-1
D: NA

CDR3: CASSLRYNEQFF
J: TRBJ2-1
V: TRBV19
D: NA

CDR3: CASSFNFYSNQPQHF
J: TRBJ1-5
V: TRBV28
D: NA

CDR3: CASIVGPTGEGDTQYF
J: TRBJ2-3
V: TRBV28
D: TRBD1

CDR3: CASSPTGTMNTEAFF
J: TRBJ1-1
V: TRBV5-1
D: NA

CDR3: CASRPPGLGGAEQYF
J: TRBJ2-7
V: TRBV2
D: TRBD2

CDR3: CASSSGTGAYEQYF
J: TRBJ2-7
V: TRBV5-6
D: TRBD1

CDR3: CASRRQGSEKLFF
J: TRBJ1-4
V: TRBV6-5
D: TRBD1

CDR3: CASSLGISGTSTDTQYF
J: TRBJ2-3
V: TRBV5-8
D: TRBD2

CDR3: CASSEVKGGTEAFF
J: TRBJ1-1
V: TRBV10-1
D: NA

CDR3: CSVDPRGYRTEAFF
J: TRBJ1-1
V: TRBV29-1
D: TRBD1

CDR3: CASSFGLPNNEQFF
J: TRBJ2-1
V: TRBV27
D: NA

CDR3: CSVVGQGNTEAFF
J: TRBJ1-1
V: TRBV29-1
D: NA

CDR3: CASSSNLRVNTEAFF
J: TRBJ1-1
V: TRBV7-8
D: NA

CDR3: CASSLSPYEQYF
J: TRBJ2-7
V: TRBV5-1
D: NA

CDR3: CASSSFFRGQNYGYTF
J: TRBJ1-2
V: TRBV5-6
D: TRBD1

CDR3: CASNLDRMNNEQFF
J: TRBJ2-1
V: TRBV19
D: NA

CDR3: CASRPGVFPYEQYF
J: TRBJ2-7
V: TRBV27
D: NA

CDR3: CASSFAGIGETQYF
J: TRBJ2-5
V: TRBV11-1
D: NA

CDR3: CASSLTGTASGNTIYF
J: TRBJ1-3
V: TRBV7-9
D: TRBD1

CDR3: CASSQQTGSLGEQYF
J: TRBJ2-7
V: TRBV4-2
D: TRBD1

CDR3: CASSPVAPGQGLRTEAFF
J: TRBJ1-1
V: TRBV18
D: TRBD1

CDR3: CASSYSGSGLREQFF
J: TRBJ2-1
V: TRBV19
D: TRBD2

CDR3: CASSQATSGSRSTDTQYF
J: TRBJ2-3
V: TRBV3-1/TRBV3-2
D: TRBD2

CDR3: CASSRFEGGGQPQHF
J: TRBJ1-5
V: TRBV7-6
D: NA

CDR3: CATGRGSAYEQYF
J: TRBJ2-7
V: TRBV19
D: NA

CDR3: CASSLTGAYGYTF
J: TRBJ1-2
V: TRBV14
D: TRBD1

CDR3: CASSPGLDIQYF
J: TRBJ2-4
V: TRBV12-3/TRBV12-4
D: NA

CDR3: CATGTTSNQPQHF
J: TRBJ1-5
V: TRBV15
D: NA

CDR3: CASSPQGGAMEPQHF
J: TRBJ1-5
V: TRBV18
D: NA

CDR3: CASSPGQGFDEQFF
J: TRBJ2-1
V: TRBV18
D: TRBD1

CDR3: CASSPWDRAGAFF
J: TRBJ1-1
V: TRBV7-9
D: TRBD1

CDR3: CASSLGQGNTIYF
J: TRBJ1-3
V: TRBV5-1
D: NA

CDR3: CASSTEVRGIETQYF
J: TRBJ2-5
V: TRBV7-6
D: NA

CDR3: CASSKGRREAGELFF
J: TRBJ2-2
V: TRBV21-1
D: NA

CDR3: CASNTYGEQYF
J: TRBJ2-7
V: TRBV28
D: NA

CDR3: CASSGLAGGHEQFF
J: TRBJ2-1
V: TRBV7-7
D: TRBD2

CDR3: CASRSTGVSQETQYF
J: TRBJ2-5
V: TRBV19
D: NA

CDR3: CASSLGGGAVETQYF
J: TRBJ2-5
V: TRBV7-6
D: TRBD2

CDR3: CASQMTGLTYGYTF
J: TRBJ1-2
V: TRBV25-1
D: NA

CDR3: CASSPETGMNTEAFF
J: TRBJ1-1
V: TRBV18
D: TRBD1

CDR3: CASSLAPGQGQKLFF
J: TRBJ1-4
V: TRBV7-2
D: TRBD1

CDR3: CASSPRLAGRYEQYF
J: TRBJ2-7
V: TRBV7-2
D: TRBD2

CDR3: CASSLSAGVTYEQYF
J: TRBJ2-7
V: TRBV11-1
D: NA

CDR3: CASSSQVGSTEAFF
J: TRBJ1-1
V: TRBV7-2
D: NA

CDR3: CASSAQREQYF
J: TRBJ2-7
V: TRBV7-2
D: NA

CDR3: CASSYWTGSGGNTIYF
J: TRBJ1-3
V: TRBV6-5
D: TRBD1

CDR3: CASKYSGLETQYF
J: TRBJ2-5
V: TRBV7-9
D: NA

CDR3: CASSFRTRETQYF
J: TRBJ2-5
V: TRBV7-6
D: NA

CDR3: CASSPGTVSRGSF
J: TRBJ2-4
V: TRBV7-2
D: TRBD1

CDR3: CASSPIRQGIYEQYF
J: TRBJ2-7
V: TRBV7-2
D: TRBD1

CDR3: CASSGLAGAGETQYF
J: TRBJ2-5
V: TRBV4-1
D: TRBD2

CDR3: CASSPSTGELFF
J: TRBJ2-2
V: TRBV18
D: NA

CDR3: CATSQADRYTF
J: TRBJ1-2
V: TRBV24-1
D: NA